A selection of T cell receptor beta chains follows, all from one sample in a study of shared clonotypes between healthy human individuals. The data were produced by immunoSEQ multiplex PCR, yet TCRdb's version contains in-frame clones alone and is incomplete. The table has about 1.5 million clones, around 98% seen once. Sequencing used naive CD4+ T cells sorted from blood. The source of these receptors is a man aged 30-40 years in good health. CDR3s include the opening cysteine and the closing phenylalanine or tryptophan. Each record gives: D gene, J gene, clone size, V gene, CDR3 DNA, CDR3 protein. A D gene is named only where the DNA matches it firmly. Clone size is given for some rows only: seen once, a few or many times, or a class if the clone is expanded.

d_call: NA; j_call: TRBJ2-1; clone_size: NA; v_call: TRBV28; cdr3_nt: TGTGCCAGCAGTTTATTCCCCCCTCAGGGAACGGGTGAGCAGTTCTTC; cdr3_aa: CASSLFPPQGTGEQFF
d_call: TRBD1; j_call: TRBJ2-7; clone_size: NA; v_call: TRBV29-1; cdr3_nt: TGCAGCGTAGCCTTAGAATCGACAGGGAAGAGGTCCGAGCAGTACTTC; cdr3_aa: CSVALESTGKRSEQYF
d_call: TRBD1; j_call: TRBJ1-3; clone_size: NA; v_call: TRBV5-1; cdr3_nt: TGCGCCAGCAGCTTAGGACAGGGAGGGAGCTCTGGAAACACCATATATTTT; cdr3_aa: CASSLGQGGSSGNTIYF
d_call: NA; j_call: TRBJ1-1; clone_size: NA; v_call: TRBV5-1; cdr3_nt: TGCGCCAGCAGCGTACAGAATTCAATGAACACTGAAGCTTTCTTT; cdr3_aa: CASSVQNSMNTEAFF
d_call: NA; j_call: TRBJ2-3; clone_size: NA; v_call: TRBV5-1; cdr3_nt: TGCGCCAGCAGCTCCTCGACAGGCACAGATACGCAGTATTTT; cdr3_aa: CASSSSTGTDTQYF
d_call: NA; j_call: TRBJ2-2; clone_size: NA; v_call: TRBV4-3; cdr3_nt: TGCGCCAGCAGCCAAGGTCCCACCGGGGAGCTGTTTTTT; cdr3_aa: CASSQGPTGELFF
d_call: NA; j_call: TRBJ1-2; clone_size: NA; v_call: TRBV2; cdr3_nt: TGTGCCAGCAGTGTAAAAACGATGGCGGCTTATGGCTACACCTTC; cdr3_aa: CASSVKTMAAYGYTF
d_call: TRBD2; j_call: TRBJ2-7; clone_size: few; v_call: TRBV29-1; cdr3_nt: TGCAGCGTGAGGGACTACTACGAGCAGTACTTC; cdr3_aa: CSVRDYYEQYF
d_call: NA; j_call: TRBJ2-1; clone_size: NA; v_call: TRBV6-5; cdr3_nt: TGTGCCAGCAGTCAGCAGCGGAGCTCCTACAATGAGCAGTTCTTC; cdr3_aa: CASSQQRSSYNEQFF
d_call: NA; j_call: TRBJ1-4; clone_size: NA; v_call: TRBV28; cdr3_nt: TGTGCCAGCAGTTCACAGGGCCTTAATGAAAAACTGTTTTTT; cdr3_aa: CASSSQGLNEKLFF
d_call: NA; j_call: TRBJ1-5; clone_size: NA; v_call: TRBV2; cdr3_nt: TGTGCCAGCAGTACCCTAGTGGGGGAGGCCGGCAATCAGCCCCAGCATTTT; cdr3_aa: CASSTLVGEAGNQPQHF
d_call: TRBD1; j_call: TRBJ2-3; clone_size: NA; v_call: TRBV2; cdr3_nt: TGTGCCAGCGGGGACAGGGTCTACACAGATACGCAGTATTTT; cdr3_aa: CASGDRVYTDTQYF
d_call: TRBD2; j_call: TRBJ2-1; clone_size: NA; v_call: TRBV5-6; cdr3_nt: TGTGCCAGCAGCTTGGTACTAGCGGGAGTCTCCTACAATGAGCAGTTCTTC; cdr3_aa: CASSLVLAGVSYNEQFF
d_call: NA; j_call: TRBJ2-1; clone_size: NA; v_call: TRBV6-4; cdr3_nt: TGTGCCAGCAGTGACACAGGCGTGCCCCCCTACAATGAGCAGTTCTTC; cdr3_aa: CASSDTGVPPYNEQFF
d_call: TRBD2; j_call: TRBJ2-1; clone_size: NA; v_call: TRBV5-1; cdr3_nt: TGCGCCAGCAGCTTAACCGGGACTAGCCCCCTCTATGAGCAGTTCTTC; cdr3_aa: CASSLTGTSPLYEQFF
d_call: TRBD1; j_call: TRBJ1-1; clone_size: NA; v_call: TRBV19; cdr3_nt: TGTGCCAGTAGTATATCGGCAGGGGGAGTTGGCACTGAAGCTTTCTTT; cdr3_aa: CASSISAGGVGTEAFF
d_call: TRBD1; j_call: TRBJ1-5; clone_size: NA; v_call: TRBV5-1; cdr3_nt: TGCGCCAGCAGCCCAGGACAGGGTGGACAGCCCCAGCATTTT; cdr3_aa: CASSPGQGGQPQHF
d_call: NA; j_call: TRBJ2-7; clone_size: NA; v_call: TRBV15; cdr3_nt: TGTGCCACCAGCAGAGCCGACTTACCCTACGAGCAGTACTTC; cdr3_aa: CATSRADLPYEQYF
d_call: NA; j_call: TRBJ1-1; clone_size: NA; v_call: TRBV18; cdr3_nt: TGTGCCAGCTCACCACCGGGACCCAACACTGAAGCTTTCTTT; cdr3_aa: CASSPPGPNTEAFF
d_call: NA; j_call: TRBJ2-5; clone_size: few; v_call: TRBV28; cdr3_nt: TGTGCCAGCAGGAAGGCCAATCGACGAGAGACCCAGTACTTC; cdr3_aa: CASRKANRRETQYF
d_call: NA; j_call: TRBJ2-7; clone_size: few; v_call: TRBV5-1; cdr3_nt: TGCGCCAGCGGGTCTACAGGTTCCTACGAGCAGTACTTC; cdr3_aa: CASGSTGSYEQYF
d_call: TRBD1; j_call: TRBJ2-7; clone_size: NA; v_call: TRBV11-2; cdr3_nt: TGTGCCAGCAGCGTCGCCGGGACAGGGTCCTACGAGCAGTACTTC; cdr3_aa: CASSVAGTGSYEQYF
d_call: TRBD2; j_call: TRBJ2-3; clone_size: NA; v_call: TRBV7-3; cdr3_nt: TGTGCCAGCAGTTTACTAGCGGGCGAGACAGATACGCAGTATTTT; cdr3_aa: CASSLLAGETDTQYF
d_call: NA; j_call: TRBJ2-2; clone_size: NA; v_call: TRBV9; cdr3_nt: TGTGCCAGCAGCGCCGACACAGGGTTGTGGGACACCGGGGAGCTGTTTTTT; cdr3_aa: CASSADTGLWDTGELFF
d_call: NA; j_call: TRBJ2-1; clone_size: NA; v_call: TRBV5-1; cdr3_nt: TGCGCCAGCAGCTTGGAGTGGAGTAGTTCCTACAATGAGCAGTTCTTC; cdr3_aa: CASSLEWSSSYNEQFF
d_call: TRBD2; j_call: TRBJ2-7; clone_size: NA; v_call: TRBV27; cdr3_nt: TGTGCCAGCAGTTTGGCTAGCGGGAGGCCCCAATCGGACGAGCAGTACTTC; cdr3_aa: CASSLASGRPQSDEQYF
d_call: NA; j_call: TRBJ1-5; clone_size: NA; v_call: TRBV19; cdr3_nt: TGTGCCAGTAGACTCGGACAGAATAGCAATCAGCCCCAGCATTTT; cdr3_aa: CASRLGQNSNQPQHF
d_call: TRBD1; j_call: TRBJ1-5; clone_size: NA; v_call: TRBV10-3; cdr3_nt: TGTGCCATCAGAGGGACAGGGGGCACCTCAGCCCAGCATTTT; cdr3_aa: CAIRGTGGTSAQHF
d_call: TRBD1; j_call: TRBJ2-6; clone_size: NA; v_call: TRBV29-1; cdr3_nt: TGCAGCGTTAGCAGGACAGGGGACGACTCTGGGGCCAACGTCCTGACTTTC; cdr3_aa: CSVSRTGDDSGANVLTF
d_call: TRBD2; j_call: TRBJ2-1; clone_size: NA; v_call: TRBV7-2; cdr3_nt: TGTGCCAGCAGCTCGTTAGCGGGAGGGTCCTACAATGAGCAGTTCTTC; cdr3_aa: CASSSLAGGSYNEQFF
d_call: NA; j_call: TRBJ2-7; clone_size: NA; v_call: TRBV19; cdr3_nt: TGTGCCAGTAGTACCCCGGGCGGGCAACGCTCCTACGAGCAGTACTTC; cdr3_aa: CASSTPGGQRSYEQYF
d_call: NA; j_call: TRBJ2-1; clone_size: NA; v_call: TRBV11-2; cdr3_nt: TGTGCCAGCAGCCGCCGTCAACGGGGTGAGCAGTTCTTC; cdr3_aa: CASSRRQRGEQFF
d_call: NA; j_call: TRBJ2-3; clone_size: NA; v_call: TRBV9; cdr3_nt: TGTGCCAGCAGCGTAGTCCCTCCCGGGACTGGGACAGATACGCAGTATTTT; cdr3_aa: CASSVVPPGTGTDTQYF
d_call: TRBD2; j_call: TRBJ2-7; clone_size: NA; v_call: TRBV11-2; cdr3_nt: TGTGCCAGCAGCTCCACTAGCGGGAGTTTTCGCGAGCAGTACTTC; cdr3_aa: CASSSTSGSFREQYF
d_call: TRBD2; j_call: TRBJ2-3; clone_size: NA; v_call: TRBV7-6; cdr3_nt: TGTGCCAGCAGCTTATTAGCGGGAGAGACAGATACGCAGTATTTT; cdr3_aa: CASSLLAGETDTQYF